The 14 T cell receptor beta chains listed next were all sequenced from one sample in a study of T-cell memory formation after mild COVID-19. Via MiXCR, TCRdb re-called the 5' RACE reads, giving one row per CDR3 protein. Of more than 150,000 distinct CDR3 sequences in the sample, 11% were seen once. Sample: PBMCs or a T cell subset sorted from them (not recorded which). Receptor source: a man younger than 35 who had mild COVID-19 (a few samples of this study predate the infection). Cell type and time point are not known.

The V gene is TRBV20-1, the J gene TRBJ2-5; TRBD2 matches 8 bases. Germline CDR1 is DFQATT and CDR2 is SNEGSKA (reference sequence). V was pared by 6 bases and J by 0 bases, with 9 bases of the junction left unmatched. The CDR3 runs to 15 residues. The chain's CDR3 is CSAKGAGGYQETQYF. CDR3 coding DNA: TGCAGTGCCAAGGGCGCGGGAGGATACCAAGAGACCCAGTACTTC.

The chain couples TRBV20-1 to TRBJ2-5; the match to TRBD2 covers 9 bases. The germline gives CDR1 DFQATT, CDR2 SNEGSKA (reference sequence). CDR3 length: 14 residues. V was pared by 1 base and J by 6 bases, with 6 bases of the junction left unmatched. The CDR3 nucleotides are TGCAGTGCTAGAGTGCGGGGGGGCCTACAGACCCAGTACTTC. It translates to CSARVRGGLQTQYF.

By proportion, this clonotype is medium-sized. The V gene is TRBV7-3, the J gene TRBJ2-1; D may correspond to TRBD1 or TRBD2 (5 bases each). CDR1 and CDR2 from the germline V gene are SGHTA and FQGTGA. The CDR3 covers 12 residues. Trimming shortened V by 1 base and J by 7 bases, and 5 bases separated the two germline ends. CDR3 bases: TGTGCCAGCAGCTTAAGGGGGAATGAGCAGTTCTTC. Translating gives CASSLRGNEQFF. Looking up the rest from reference TRBV7-3 and TRBJ2-1 gives the full variable domain: GAGVSQTPSNKVTEKGKYVELRCDPISGHTALYWYRQSLGQGPEFLIYFQGTGAADDSGLPNDRFFAVRPEGSVSTLKIQRTERGDSAVYLCASSLRGNEQFFGPGTRLTVL.

This clonotype was counted a few times. The chain employs TRBV7-3 and TRBJ2-3; 7 bases agree with TRBD1. The J segment lost 4 bases and the V segment lost 4 bases, leaving 2 bases of the junction unmatched. Germline-derived CDR1 and CDR2 are SGHTA and FQGTGA. The CDR3 runs to 13 residues. Here the CDR3 reads CASSWGTADTQYF. The DNA for the CDR3 is TGTGCCAGCAGCTGGGGGACAGCAGATACGCAGTATTTT.

This clonotype was counted ten times or more. This chain links TRBV4-3 with TRBJ1-2; 10 bases fit TRBD1. This CDR3 is built from 13 residues. Trimming took 4 bases from V and 4 from J; bases not matched to a gene: 0. From germline, CDR1 is LGHNA and CDR2 YSLEER. In nucleotides, the CDR3 is TGCGCCAGCAGCCGGACAGGGGGCTATGGCTACACCTTC. Its protein product is CASSRTGGYGYTF.

This clonotype was detected only a few times. The chain combines TRBV5-1 with TRBJ2-2; D remains ambiguous. Trimming cost V 5 bases and J 1 base, with 9 bases left between them. The CDR3 loop spans 14 amino acids. Germline V gives CDR1 SGHRS, CDR2 YFSETQ. The CDR3 nucleotides are TGCGCCAGCAGTCCGGGCAAGAACACCGGGGAGCTGTTTTTT. Amino acid sequence: CASSPGKNTGELFF.

The V and J genes are TRBV6-6 and TRBJ2-7, with 9 bases lining up with TRBD1. V gave up 7 bases and J gave up 4 bases; unmatched junction bases: 11. Germline assignment: CDR1 MNHNY and CDR2 SVGAGI (reference sequence). This CDR3 is 15 amino acids long. CDR3 sequence: CASKDSGTGIYEQYV. CDR3 sequence (DNA): TGTGCCAGCAAAGACTCCGGGACAGGGATATACGAGCAGTACGTC.

The gene calls are TRBV5-6 and TRBJ1-2; D is uncertain. Germline V gives CDR1 SGHDT, CDR2 YYEEEE. This CDR3 contains 18 residues. With 4 bases removed from V and 5 bases from J, the gap between germline ends came to 27 bases. The CDR3: CASSVVVEGPSLRYGYTF. The CDR3 DNA sequence: TGTGCCAGCAGCGTGGTAGTAGAGGGCCCCTCACTACGATATGGCTACACCTTC.

As to this clonotype: One junction end disagrees with the germline gene, perhaps due to a read error. V gene TRBV6-6 combines with J gene TRBJ2-7; TRBD2 matches at 9 bases. Germline assignment: CDR1 MNHNY and CDR2 SVGAGI (reference sequence). CDR3 length: 15 residues. CDR3 region: CSSSYIQRGAYEQYF. CDR3 nucleotides: TGTTCCAGCAGTTACATTCAGCGGGGGGCCTACGAGCAGTACTTC.

This clonotype was seen a handful of times. The CDR3 nucleotides read TGCGCCAGCAGCCAAGATTGGGGGGAAGTTATGTATGGCTACACCTTC. Its protein is CASSQDWGEVMYGYTF. V and J are TRBV4-3 and TRBJ1-2; D might be TRBD1 (5 bases). Germline-derived CDR1 and CDR2 are LGHNA and YSLEER. This CDR3 has 16 residues. Trimming pared 0 bases from V and 5 bases from J, leaving 16 bases between.

This clonotype was detected a few times. The chain combines TRBV19 with TRBJ1-1, with D possibly matching TRBD1 (5 bases). Germline V gene lookup returns CDR1 LNHDA and CDR2 SQIVND (reference sequence). Trimming stripped 6 bases from V and 4 bases from J, with 15 bases between. The CDR3 totals 14 residues. The DNA for the CDR3 is TGTGCCAGTAGACCGGGACGGTCGAGCACTGAAGCTTTCTTT. Protein product: CASRPGRSSTEAFF.

The rearrangement uses TRBV12-3 or TRBV12-4 and TRBJ2-3, with D maybe TRBD1 (6 bases). Trimming cost V 5 bases and J 3 bases, with 12 bases left between them. The CDR3 extends over 14 amino acids. The CDR3 DNA sequence: TGTGCCAGCAGTGACCGGGACAAAACAGATACGCAGTATTTT. Its translation: CASSDRDKTDTQYF.

This clonotype has at least ten counts. The J gene is TRBJ1-2, the V gene TRBV28; D may be TRBD1 (5 bases). Germline assignment: CDR1 MDHEN and CDR2 SYDVKM. CDR3 length: 16 amino acids. V lost 5 bases, J lost 4 bases, and 20 bases lay in between. The CDR3 is CASSRGRDGEGYGYTF. In DNA, the CDR3 is TGTGCCAGCAGTAGGGGTAGGGACGGTGAAGGCTATGGCTACACCTTC.

This clonotype was seen a few times. J is TRBJ1-2 and V is TRBV7-9; D not resolved. Germline V gives CDR1 SEHNR, CDR2 FQNEAQ (reference sequence). Trimming left V 1 base short and J 5 bases short, with 8 bases between. There are 13 residues in the CDR3. The DNA of the CDR3 is TGTGCCAGCAGCTTAGAACGAGGGTATGGCTACACCTTC. It yields the protein CASSLERGYGYTF.